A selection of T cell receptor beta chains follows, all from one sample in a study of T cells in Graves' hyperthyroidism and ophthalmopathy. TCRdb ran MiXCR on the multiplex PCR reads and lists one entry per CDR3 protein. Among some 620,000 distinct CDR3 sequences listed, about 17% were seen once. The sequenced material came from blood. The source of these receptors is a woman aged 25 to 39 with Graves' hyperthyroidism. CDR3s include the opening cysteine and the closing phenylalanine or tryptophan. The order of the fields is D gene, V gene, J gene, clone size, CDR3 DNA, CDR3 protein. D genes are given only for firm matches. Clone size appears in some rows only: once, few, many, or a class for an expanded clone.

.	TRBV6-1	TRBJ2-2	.	TGTGCCAGCAGTGAAGTCGGAGGGTCGGTAATCACCGGGGAGCTGTTTTTT	CASSEVGGSVITGELFF
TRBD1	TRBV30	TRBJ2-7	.	TGTGCCTGGGACGACAGGGTCTCGAGCGAGCAGTACTTC	CAWDDRVSSEQYF
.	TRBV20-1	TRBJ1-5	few	TGCAGTGCTAGATCGGCAGATCAGCCCCAGCATTTT	CSARSADQPQHF
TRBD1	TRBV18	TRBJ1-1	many	TGTGCCAGCTCACCACAGGGGGCGGGCGCTGAAGCTTTCTTT	CASSPQGAGAEAFF
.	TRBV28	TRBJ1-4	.	TGTGCCAGCATCAGGACGGGGTATGAAAAACTGTTTTTT	CASIRTGYEKLFF
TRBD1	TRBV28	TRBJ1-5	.	TGTGCCAGCAGTTCAGGGGGATCTGGACAGCCCCAGCATTTT	CASSSGGSGQPQHF
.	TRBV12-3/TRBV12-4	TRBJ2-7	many	TGTGCCAGCAGTTTAGAAGACGGACCCTACGAGCAGTACTTC	CASSLEDGPYEQYF
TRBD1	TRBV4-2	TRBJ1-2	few	TGTGCCAGCAGCCAAGGTTGGGACAGGGGCTATGGCTACACCTTC	CASSQGWDRGYGYTF
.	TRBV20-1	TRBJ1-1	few	TGCAGTGCTAGAGATTTACAGCTGAGCACTGAAGCTTTCTTT	CSARDLQLSTEAFF
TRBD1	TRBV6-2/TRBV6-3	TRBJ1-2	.	TGTGCCAGCAGTTCTACGGACAGGAGAGATGGCTACACCTTC	CASSSTDRRDGYTF
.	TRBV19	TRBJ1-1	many	TGTGCCAGTAGTATAGCTAGAGGGAACACTGAAGCTTTCTTT	CASSIARGNTEAFF
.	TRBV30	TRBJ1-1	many	TGTGCCTGGAGTGTATCGGGGGGGAACACTGAAGCTTTCTTT	CAWSVSGGNTEAFF
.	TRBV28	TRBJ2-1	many	TGTGCCAGCAGTTTATCCCCCTGGCGTGGCAGGGAGCATGAGCAGTTCTTC	CASSLSPWRGREHEQFF
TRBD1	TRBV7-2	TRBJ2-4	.	TGTGCCAGCAGCTACAGGAGGGACAGGAGTGTCAAAAACATTCAGTACTTC	CASSYRRDRSVKNIQYF
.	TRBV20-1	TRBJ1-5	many	TGCAGTGCTAGACGCGGCGCGAGCAATCAGCCCCAGCATTTT	CSARRGASNQPQHF
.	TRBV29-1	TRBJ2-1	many	TGCAGCGTTGATCCTAGCCTGTTCTATGAGCAGTTCTTC	CSVDPSLFYEQFF
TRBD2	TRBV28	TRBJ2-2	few	TGTGCCAGCAGTTTTTTATATATAGCGGGAGAACCCGGGGAGCTGTTTTTT	CASSFLYIAGEPGELFF
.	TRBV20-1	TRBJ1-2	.	TGCAGTGCCAGACACCTAATTAACTATGGCTACACCTTC	CSARHLINYGYTF
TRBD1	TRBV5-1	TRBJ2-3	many	TGCGCCAGCAGCAAGGGACAGGGGGGAGATACGCAGTATTTT	CASSKGQGGDTQYF
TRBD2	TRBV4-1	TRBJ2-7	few	TGCGCCAGCAGCCACGGACTAGCGAATAACTACGAGCAGTACTTC	CASSHGLANNYEQYF
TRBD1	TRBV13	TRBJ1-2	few	TGTGCCAGCAGCCTGACAGGGGGCGCGATTGGGGGCTACACCTTC	CASSLTGGAIGGYTF
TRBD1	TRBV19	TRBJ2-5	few	TGTGCCAGTAGTATTCGGGACAGACAAGAGACCCAGTACTTC	CASSIRDRQETQYF
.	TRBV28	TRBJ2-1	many	TGTGCCAGCAGTTTATACCCCGGTGAGCAGTTCTTC	CASSLYPGEQFF
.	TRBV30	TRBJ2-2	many	TGTGCCTGGAGTGTAAACTCCGCCGGGGAGCTGTTTTTT	CAWSVNSAGELFF
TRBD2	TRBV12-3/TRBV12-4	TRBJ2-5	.	TGTGCCAGCCGGGCTAGCGGGAGTCGAGAGACCCAGTACTTC	CASRASGSRETQYF